This T cell receptor beta chain was identified in a study of OX40 agonist ivuxolimab in advanced cancers. Germline V CDR1 and CDR2: LGHNA, YSLEER. The CDR3 totals 15 residues. The V and J ends lost 4 bases and 0 bases respectively, with 12 bases between them. The data were produced by immunoSEQ multiplex PCR, yet TCRdb's version contains in-frame clones alone and is incomplete. The profile covers tens of thousands of clones, with around 89% appearing a single time and roughly 18% taken by the ten largest. Sequenced here: CD4+ or CD8+ T cells sorted from blood, sampled in a trial of the OX40 agonist ivuxolimab. This sequence joins TRBV4-3 and TRBJ1-2; D remains ambiguous. The TCR originated in an adult with an advanced solid tumor such as melanoma, head and neck, liver or kidney cancer. The CDR3 region is CASSPSRQANYGYTF. DNA for the CDR3: TGCGCCAGCAGCCCCAGTAGGCAGGCTAACTATGGCTACACCTTC.